In its sample, the clone carrying this T cell receptor (beta chain) was seen a few times. The target antigen is unknown. Unique molecular identifiers were incorporated into the prepared TCRbeta library. TCRdb called the PCR reads again in MiXCR, with one record for every CDR3 protein. The table records some 600,000 distinct CDR3 sequences, over 10% of them present only once. The sample belongs to a study of T-cell reconstitution after alpha-beta-depleted transplantation in children. General study points: Newly produced T cells mostly accounted for T-cell counts and diversity one year post-transplant. Roughly two months post-transplant, alpha-beta T cells reportedly originated from several hundred graft clones that had expanded. Recipient T cells and thymic progenitors that survived gave rise to the high TCRbeta diversity observed at day 60 in some patients.

Germline CDR1 reads SGHRS; CDR2 reads YFSETQ. V lost 4 bases and J lost 5; bases outside the gene matches: 6. This CDR3 has 15 residues. The TCR sequence derives from a male patient under 18 who had a stem cell transplant for acute myeloid leukemia, so the T cells may come from the graft donor. This chain joins TRBV5-1 and TRBJ1-5; the match to TRBD1 covers 10 bases. The source was PBMCs, mostly from graft donor cells, collected 360 days after TCRalphabeta/CD19-depleted stem cell transplant. CDR3 sequence (DNA): TGCGCCAGCAGCGGAACTGGGACAGGGGATCAGCCCCAGCATTTT. Its translation: CASSGTGTGDQPQHF.